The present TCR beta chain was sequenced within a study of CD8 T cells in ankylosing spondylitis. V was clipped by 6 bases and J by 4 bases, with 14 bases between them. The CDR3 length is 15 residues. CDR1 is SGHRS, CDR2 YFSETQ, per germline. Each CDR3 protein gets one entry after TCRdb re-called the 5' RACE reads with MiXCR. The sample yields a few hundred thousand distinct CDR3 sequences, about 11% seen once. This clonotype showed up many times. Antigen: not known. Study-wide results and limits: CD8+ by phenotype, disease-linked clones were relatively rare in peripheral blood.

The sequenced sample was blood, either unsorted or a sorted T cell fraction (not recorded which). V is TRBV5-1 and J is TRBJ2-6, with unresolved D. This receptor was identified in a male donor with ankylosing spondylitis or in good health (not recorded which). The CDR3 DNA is TGCGCCAGCACCGCAAGCGCCTCCGGGGCCAACGTCCTGACTTTC. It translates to CASTASASGANVLTF.